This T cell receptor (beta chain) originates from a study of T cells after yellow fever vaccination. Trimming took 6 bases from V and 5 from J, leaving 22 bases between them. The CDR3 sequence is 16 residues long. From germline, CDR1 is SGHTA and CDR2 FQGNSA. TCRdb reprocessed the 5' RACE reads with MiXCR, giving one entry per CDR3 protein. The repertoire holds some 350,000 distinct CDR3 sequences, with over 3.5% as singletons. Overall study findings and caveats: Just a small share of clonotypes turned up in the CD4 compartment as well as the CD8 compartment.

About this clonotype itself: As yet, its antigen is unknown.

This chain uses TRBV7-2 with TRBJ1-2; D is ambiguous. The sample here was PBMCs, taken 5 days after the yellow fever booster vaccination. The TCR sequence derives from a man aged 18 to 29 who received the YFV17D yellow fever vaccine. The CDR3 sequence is CASSIAWTFNGYGYTF. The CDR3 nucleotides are TGTGCCAGCAGTATTGCTTGGACCTTTAACGGATATGGCTACACCTTC.